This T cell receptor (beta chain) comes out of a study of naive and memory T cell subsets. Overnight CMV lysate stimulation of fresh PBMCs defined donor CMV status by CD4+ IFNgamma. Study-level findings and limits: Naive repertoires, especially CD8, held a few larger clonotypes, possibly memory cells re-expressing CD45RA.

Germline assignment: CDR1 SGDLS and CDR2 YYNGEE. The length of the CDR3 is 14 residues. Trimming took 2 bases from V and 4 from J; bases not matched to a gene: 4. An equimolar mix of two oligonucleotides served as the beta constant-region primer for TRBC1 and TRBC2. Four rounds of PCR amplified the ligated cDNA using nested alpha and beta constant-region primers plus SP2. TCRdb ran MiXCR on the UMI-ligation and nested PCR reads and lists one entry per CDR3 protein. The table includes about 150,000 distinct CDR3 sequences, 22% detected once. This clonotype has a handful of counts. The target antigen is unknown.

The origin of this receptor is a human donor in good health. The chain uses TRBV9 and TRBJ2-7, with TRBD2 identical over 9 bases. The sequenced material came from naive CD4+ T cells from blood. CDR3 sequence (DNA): TGTGCCAGCAGCGTTGGTAGCGGGAGTTACGAGCAGTACTTC. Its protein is CASSVGSGSYEQYF.